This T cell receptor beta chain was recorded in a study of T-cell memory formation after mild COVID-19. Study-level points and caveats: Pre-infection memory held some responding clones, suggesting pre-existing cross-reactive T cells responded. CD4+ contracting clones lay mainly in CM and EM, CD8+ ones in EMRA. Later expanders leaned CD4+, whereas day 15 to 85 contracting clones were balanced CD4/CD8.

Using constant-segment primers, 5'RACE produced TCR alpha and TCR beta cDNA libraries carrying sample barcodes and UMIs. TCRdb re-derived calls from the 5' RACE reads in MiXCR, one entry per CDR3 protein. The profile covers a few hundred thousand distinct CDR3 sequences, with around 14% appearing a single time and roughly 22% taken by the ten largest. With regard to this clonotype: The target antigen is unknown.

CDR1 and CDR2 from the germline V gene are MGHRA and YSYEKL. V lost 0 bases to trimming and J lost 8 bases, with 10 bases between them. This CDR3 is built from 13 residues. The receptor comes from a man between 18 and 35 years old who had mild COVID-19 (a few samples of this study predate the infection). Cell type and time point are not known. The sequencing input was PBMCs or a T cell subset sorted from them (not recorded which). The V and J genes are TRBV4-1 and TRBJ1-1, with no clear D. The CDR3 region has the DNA TGCGCCAGCAGCCAAGAGGGTTTTCAAGAAGCTTTCTTT. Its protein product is CASSQEGFQEAFF.